This entry lists 9 T cell receptor beta chains sequenced from one sample in a study of shared clonotypes between healthy human individuals. The table came from immunoSEQ multiplex PCR; TCRdb's copy has only in-frame clones and leaves some out. The sample consists of roughly 2,500,000 clones, 93% of them appearing once. Material: naive CD4+ T cells from PBMCs. Subset denoted: CD45RA+ positively selected. These receptors were obtained from a young man in good health. Some clones in this sample may be carry-over from other donors' samples.

This clone has only one observation. V is TRBV11-3 and J is TRBJ2-3; either TRBD1 or TRBD2 may fit D (6 bases each). From germline, CDR1 is SGHNT and CDR2 YENEEA. Trimming pared 5 bases from V and 6 bases from J, leaving 21 bases between. The CDR3 runs 16 residues. DNA for the CDR3: TGTGCCAGCAGCGCACGGGTGGCCGGGGGCGGGGATACGCAGTATTTT. Its protein is CASSARVAGGGDTQYF.

The chain links TRBV9 to TRBJ2-5; D perhaps matches TRBD1 (6 bases). Trimming took 3 bases from V and 5 from J, leaving 17 bases between them. The germline V gene has CDR1 SGDLS and CDR2 YYNGEE. CDR3 length equals 15 residues. In nucleotides, the CDR3 is TGTGCCAGCAGCGCCAGGCAGGGGTTATCGGAGACCCAGTACTTC. It is translated as CASSARQGLSETQYF.

Points on this clone: Other nucleotide sequences in the sample specify the same CDR3. The rearrangement uses TRBV4-1 and TRBJ2-3; the match to TRBD2 covers 12 bases. The CDR3 sequence is 16 residues long. CDR1 is MGHRA, CDR2 YSYEKL, per germline. J lost 5 bases, V lost 3 bases, and 6 bases had no gene match. The CDR3: CASSQPSGRARDTQYF. CDR3 DNA: TGCGCCAGCAGCCAGCCTAGCGGGAGGGCCAGAGATACGCAGTATTTT.

The rearrangement links TRBV7-9 to TRBJ2-1, with TRBD2 matching over 11 bases. V dropped 5 bases and J dropped 11; count of bases not matched to a gene: 8. The CDR3 has 14 residues. From germline, CDR1 is SEHNR and CDR2 FQNEAQ (reference sequence). The CDR3 DNA sequence: TGTGCCAGCAGCACCGGGACTAGCGGACCTCAGCAGTTCTTC. Amino acid sequence: CASSTGTSGPQQFF.

This clone was recorded only once. This chain uses TRBV5-1 with TRBJ2-1; 10 positions match TRBD2. With 7 bases clipped from V and 1 base from J, the junction kept 8 bases outside the gene matches. The CDR3 contains 16 residues. Germline CDR1 SGHRS, CDR2 YFSETQ. CDR3: CASHYLAGVSYNEQFF. The DNA of the CDR3 is TGCGCCAGCCATTACCTAGCGGGAGTATCCTACAATGAGCAGTTCTTC.

The CDR3 bases are TGTGCCAGCAGCCCGGACAGGGGGGCCTACAATGAGCAGTTCTTC. Translation gives CASSPDRGAYNEQFF. The chain uses TRBV7-3 and TRBJ2-1; 10 positions agree with TRBD1. This CDR3 is built from 15 residues. Germline assignment: CDR1 SGHTA and CDR2 FQGTGA. Unmatched junction bases numbered 3, after V lost 5 bases and J lost 2 bases.

The V gene is TRBV28, the J gene TRBJ2-7, with TRBD2 matching over 9 bases. CDR1 is MDHEN, CDR2 SYDVKM, per germline. Trimming cost V 6 bases and J 6 bases; bases outside gene matches: 9. This CDR3 comprises 14 residues. CDR3 nucleotide sequence: TGTGCCAGCAGCATTAGCGGGAGCTTATCCGAGCAGTACTTC. Its translation is CASSISGSLSEQYF.

V and J are TRBV5-8 and TRBJ2-1; 11 bases match TRBD2. J lost 4 bases, V lost 4 bases, and 10 bases had no gene match. Germline V gene sequence: CDR1 SGHTS, CDR2 YDEGEE. The CDR3 loop spans 17 amino acids. The CDR3 DNA is TGTGCCAGCAGCCTCGGGCAGCTAGCGGGAGGTTACAATGAGCAGTTCTTC. Translating gives CASSLGQLAGGYNEQFF.

Here the CDR3 reads CVRSFRDCRERFF. The CDR3 nucleotides read TGTGTCAGAAGCTTCAGGGACTGCAGGGAACGGTTCTTC. V is TRBV7-5 and J is TRBJ2-1; TRBD2, the table's D call, lacks a check against the DNA. TRBV7-5 is a known pseudogene. The CDR3 loop spans 13 amino acids.